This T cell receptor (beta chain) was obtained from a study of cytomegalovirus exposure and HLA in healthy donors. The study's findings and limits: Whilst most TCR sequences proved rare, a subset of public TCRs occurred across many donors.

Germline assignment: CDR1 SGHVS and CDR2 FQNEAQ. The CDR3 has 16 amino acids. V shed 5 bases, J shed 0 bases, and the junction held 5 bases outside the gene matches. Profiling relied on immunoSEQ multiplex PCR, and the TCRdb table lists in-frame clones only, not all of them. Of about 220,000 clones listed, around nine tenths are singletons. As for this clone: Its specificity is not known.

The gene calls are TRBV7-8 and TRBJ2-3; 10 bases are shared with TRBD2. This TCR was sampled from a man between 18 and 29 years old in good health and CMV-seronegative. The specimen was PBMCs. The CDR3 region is CASSQGLAASTDTQYF. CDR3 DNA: TGTGCCAGCAGCCAAGGACTAGCGGCTAGCACAGATACGCAGTATTTT. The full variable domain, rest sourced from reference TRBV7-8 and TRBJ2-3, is GAGVSQSPRYKVAKRGQDVALRCDPISGHVSLFWYQQALGQGPEFLTYFQNEAQLDKSGLPSDRFFAERPEGSVSTLKIQRTQQEDSAVYLCASSQGLAASTDTQYFGPGTRLTVL.